The rows below give T cell receptor beta chains drawn from one sample of a study of CD4 T cells in relation to SARS-CoV-2 and coronaviruses. The table came from immunoSEQ multiplex PCR; TCRdb's copy has only in-frame clones and leaves some out. The data contain 35,000 to 50,000 clones, roughly 82% of them singletons. For these TCRs, the target antigens are not known. The sample taken for sequencing was naive CD4+ T cells from PBMCs, cultured in vitro. The receptors stem from an adult with COVID-19. Both conserved end residues are part of each CDR3. A D gene is named only where the DNA matches it firmly. The size field is filled for only some rows; it gives once, few, many or a size class.

d_gene: NA
v_gene: TRBV5-1
j_gene: TRBJ1-4
abundance: NA
CDR3aa: CASSWWGSNEKLFF
CDR3nt: TGCGCCAGCAGCTGGTGGGGGTCTAATGAAAAACTGTTTTTT

d_gene: NA
v_gene: TRBV18
j_gene: TRBJ1-6
abundance: once
CDR3aa: CASSGKNGDSPLHF
CDR3nt: TGTGCCAGCAGTGGGAAGAACGGAGATTCACCCCTCCACTTT

d_gene: NA
v_gene: TRBV2
j_gene: TRBJ1-4
abundance: NA
CDR3aa: CASSAAGVEKLFF
CDR3nt: TGTGCCAGCAGTGCCGCGGGGGTCGAAAAACTGTTTTTT

d_gene: TRBD1
v_gene: TRBV5-1
j_gene: TRBJ2-2
abundance: NA
CDR3aa: CASSLKEGQGYTGELFF
CDR3nt: TGCGCCAGCAGCTTGAAGGAAGGACAGGGGTATACCGGGGAGCTGTTTTTT

d_gene: NA
v_gene: TRBV28
j_gene: TRBJ2-2
abundance: NA
CDR3aa: CASSSYPPLTGVGTGELFF
CDR3nt: TGTGCCAGCAGTTCCTACCCTCCGCTCACGGGAGTCGGAACCGGGGAGCTGTTTTTT

d_gene: TRBD1
v_gene: TRBV24-1
j_gene: TRBJ1-1
abundance: NA
CDR3aa: CATRTGQGDSTEAFF
CDR3nt: TGTGCCACCAGGACAGGACAGGGGGATAGCACTGAAGCTTTCTTT

d_gene: NA
v_gene: TRBV19
j_gene: TRBJ2-7
abundance: few
CDR3aa: CASSMGPNYEQYF
CDR3nt: TGTGCCAGTAGTATGGGTCCGAACTACGAGCAGTACTTC

d_gene: TRBD2
v_gene: TRBV10-2
j_gene: TRBJ2-1
abundance: NA
CDR3aa: CASSERTSGSHEQFF
CDR3nt: TGCGCCAGCAGTGAAAGGACTAGCGGGAGTCATGAGCAGTTCTTC

d_gene: NA
v_gene: TRBV24-1
j_gene: TRBJ1-2
abundance: NA
CDR3aa: CATSDSFHGYTF
CDR3nt: TGTGCCACCAGTGATAGTTTTCATGGCTACACCTTC

d_gene: TRBD2
v_gene: TRBV28
j_gene: TRBJ2-3
abundance: NA
CDR3aa: CASSPRLAGGTDTQYF
CDR3nt: TGTGCCAGCAGTCCCAGACTAGCGGGAGGAACTGATACGCAGTATTTT

d_gene: NA
v_gene: TRBV29-1
j_gene: TRBJ1-2
abundance: NA
CDR3aa: CSVARRDYGYTF
CDR3nt: TGCAGCGTTGCCAGGAGAGACTATGGCTACACCTTC

d_gene: NA
v_gene: TRBV30
j_gene: TRBJ2-1
abundance: NA
CDR3aa: CAWTKSVSNEQFF
CDR3nt: TGTGCCTGGACCAAAAGCGTCAGCAATGAGCAGTTCTTC

d_gene: NA
v_gene: TRBV6-2/TRBV6-3
j_gene: TRBJ1-5
abundance: few
CDR3aa: CASSYSTRGPQHF
CDR3nt: TGTGCCAGCAGTTACTCTACTAGAGGGCCCCAGCATTTT

d_gene: TRBD1
v_gene: TRBV28
j_gene: TRBJ2-2
abundance: NA
CDR3aa: CASSLTGATGELFF
CDR3nt: TGTGCCAGCAGTTTAACAGGGGCCACCGGGGAGCTGTTTTTT

d_gene: TRBD2
v_gene: TRBV7-3
j_gene: TRBJ2-3
abundance: NA
CDR3aa: CASSFVGLAGRSTDTQYF
CDR3nt: TGTGCCAGCAGCTTCGTGGGACTAGCGGGACGAAGCACAGATACGCAGTATTTT

d_gene: TRBD2
v_gene: TRBV9
j_gene: TRBJ2-2
abundance: NA
CDR3aa: CASSVVTASGSAGTGELFF
CDR3nt: TGTGCCAGCAGCGTAGTAACGGCTAGCGGGAGCGCAGGCACCGGGGAGCTGTTTTTT

d_gene: NA
v_gene: TRBV18
j_gene: TRBJ1-4
abundance: NA
CDR3aa: CASSPRQGSINEKLFF
CDR3nt: TGTGCCAGCTCACCACGTCAGGGCTCCATTAATGAAAAACTGTTTTTT

d_gene: NA
v_gene: TRBV15
j_gene: TRBJ2-2
abundance: NA
CDR3aa: CATSRDLPAVAANTGELFF
CDR3nt: TGTGCCACCAGCAGAGATTTGCCAGCCGTTGCGGCGAACACCGGGGAGCTGTTTTTT

d_gene: TRBD2
v_gene: TRBV5-4
j_gene: TRBJ2-3
abundance: NA
CDR3aa: CASSRGTSGRGADTQYF
CDR3nt: TGTGCCAGCAGCCGGGGGACTAGCGGGAGAGGGGCAGATACGCAGTATTTT

d_gene: NA
v_gene: TRBV6-4
j_gene: TRBJ2-1
abundance: NA
CDR3aa: CASSEGGSLNEQFF
CDR3nt: TGTGCCAGCAGTGAGGGGGGCAGCTTGAATGAGCAGTTCTTC

d_gene: NA
v_gene: TRBV4-1
j_gene: TRBJ2-7
abundance: NA
CDR3aa: CASSRATGQQYF
CDR3nt: TGCGCCAGCAGCCGAGCAACAGGGCAACAGTACTTC

d_gene: NA
v_gene: TRBV12-3/TRBV12-4
j_gene: TRBJ2-5
abundance: NA
CDR3aa: CASSLQQQETQYF
CDR3nt: TGTGCCAGCAGTTTACAACAGCAAGAGACCCAGTACTTC

d_gene: NA
v_gene: TRBV13
j_gene: TRBJ2-2
abundance: NA
CDR3aa: CASSLEGRLSFTTGELFF
CDR3nt: TGTGCCAGCAGCTTAGAAGGACGGCTCTCCTTCACAACCGGGGAGCTGTTTTTT

d_gene: TRBD1
v_gene: TRBV7-9
j_gene: TRBJ1-4
abundance: NA
CDR3aa: CASSFAGQGRGEKLFF
CDR3nt: TGTGCCAGCAGCTTCGCAGGACAGGGCAGGGGCGAAAAACTGTTTTTT

d_gene: NA
v_gene: TRBV6-5
j_gene: TRBJ2-5
abundance: NA
CDR3aa: CASSYGQGVRETQYF
CDR3nt: TGTGCCAGCAGTTACGGACAAGGGGTGCGGGAGACCCAGTACTTC

d_gene: NA
v_gene: TRBV20-1
j_gene: TRBJ2-7
abundance: NA
CDR3aa: CSARVYEQYF
CDR3nt: TGCAGTGCCCGGGTATACGAGCAGTACTTC

d_gene: TRBD1
v_gene: TRBV6-1
j_gene: TRBJ2-1
abundance: NA
CDR3aa: CASSEKGVQGAANEQFF
CDR3nt: TGTGCCAGCAGTGAAAAAGGGGTACAGGGGGCTGCGAATGAGCAGTTCTTC

d_gene: NA
v_gene: TRBV30
j_gene: TRBJ2-1
abundance: once
CDR3aa: CAWSESFRSYNEQFF
CDR3nt: TGTGCCTGGAGTGAATCCTTCCGCTCCTACAATGAGCAGTTCTTC